The 4 T cell receptor beta chains below were found in one sample sequenced in a study of human T cells and chemical hapten exposure. TCRdb re-derived calls from the RACE reads in MiXCR, one entry per CDR3 protein. The sample lists roughly 30,000 distinct CDR3 sequences, around 7% occurring once. Time point reported: healthy volunteer bleed at 2 weeks. Total RNA was isolated from whole blood that had not been fractionated. The source material was whole blood. The receptors stem from a human donor in good health. Some clones in this sample may be carry-over from other donors' samples.

The V gene is TRBV27, the J gene TRBJ1-1; D remains ambiguous. This CDR3 is built from 14 residues. CDR1 is MNHEY, CDR2 SMNVEV, per germline (reference sequence). Trimming shortened V by 0 bases and J by 1 base, and 6 bases separated the two germline ends. In DNA form, the CDR3 reads TGTGCCAGCAGTTTATCGTGGGGGAACACTGAAGCTTTCTTT. As protein: CASSLSWGNTEAFF.

This clonotype was picked up a small number of times. The chain employs TRBV30 and TRBJ2-7; weak D call: TRBD1 (5 bases). Deletions cut 3 bases from V and 2 bases from J, with 14 bases between. The CDR3 covers 14 residues. Germline lookup yields CDR1 GTSNPN and CDR2 SVGIG (reference sequence). The CDR3 DNA follows: TGTGCCTGGAGCCCGACAGTGACGACCTACGAGCAGTACTTC. Translation gives CAWSPTVTTYEQYF.

This clonotype was counted many times. The chain links TRBV2 to TRBJ1-1; D gene uncertain. Germline CDR1 and CDR2: SNHLY and FYNNEI. The CDR3 covers 10 residues. V was pared by 9 bases and J by 3 bases, with 5 bases between. The CDR3 here is CASVDTEAFF. CDR3 sequence (DNA): TGTGCCAGTGTAGACACTGAAGCTTTCTTT.

This clonotype was seen a handful of times. The gene calls are TRBV10-3 and TRBJ1-1; TRBD1 is a possible D gene (5 bases). V was pared by 5 bases and J by 5 bases, with 21 bases between. CDR1 and CDR2 from the germline V gene are ENHRY and SYGVKD. The CDR3 consists of 16 residues. The CDR3 sequence: CAISLGEGQGGTEAFF. The CDR3 DNA follows: TGTGCCATCAGTCTAGGAGAGGGCCAGGGCGGAACTGAAGCTTTCTTT.